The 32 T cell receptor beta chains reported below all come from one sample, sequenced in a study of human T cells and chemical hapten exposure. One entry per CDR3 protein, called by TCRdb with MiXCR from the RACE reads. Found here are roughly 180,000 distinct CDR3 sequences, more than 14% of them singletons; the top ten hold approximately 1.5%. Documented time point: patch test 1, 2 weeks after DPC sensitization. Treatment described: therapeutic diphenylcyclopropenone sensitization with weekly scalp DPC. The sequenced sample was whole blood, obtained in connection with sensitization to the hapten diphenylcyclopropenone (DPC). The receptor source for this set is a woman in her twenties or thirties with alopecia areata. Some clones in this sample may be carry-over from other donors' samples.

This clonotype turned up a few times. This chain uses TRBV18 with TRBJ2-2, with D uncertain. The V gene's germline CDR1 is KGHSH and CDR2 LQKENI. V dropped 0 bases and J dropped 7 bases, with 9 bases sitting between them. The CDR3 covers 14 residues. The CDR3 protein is CASSPPTRNGELFF. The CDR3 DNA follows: TGTGCCAGCTCACCACCGACCCGGAACGGGGAGCTGTTTTTT. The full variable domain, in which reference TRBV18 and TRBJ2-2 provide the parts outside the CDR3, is NAGVMQNPRHLVRRRGQEARLRCSPMKGHSHVYWYRQLPEEGLKFMVYLQKENIIDESGMPKERFSAEFPKEGPSILRIQQVVRGDSAAYFCASSPPTRNGELFFGEGSRLTVL.

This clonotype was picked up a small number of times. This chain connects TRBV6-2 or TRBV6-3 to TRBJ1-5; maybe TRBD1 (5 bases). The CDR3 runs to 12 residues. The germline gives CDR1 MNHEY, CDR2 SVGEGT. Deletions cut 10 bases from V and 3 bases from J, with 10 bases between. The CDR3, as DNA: TGTGCCACCACAGGTTCCAATCAGCCCCAGCATTTT. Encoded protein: CATTGSNQPQHF.

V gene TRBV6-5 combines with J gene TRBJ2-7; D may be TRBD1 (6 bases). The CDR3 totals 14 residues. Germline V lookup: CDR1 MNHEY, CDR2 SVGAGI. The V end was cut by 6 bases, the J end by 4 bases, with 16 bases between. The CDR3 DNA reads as TGTGCCAGCAGCTCCGGGTCAGGGGCATACGAGCAGTACTTC. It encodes CASSSGSGAYEQYF.

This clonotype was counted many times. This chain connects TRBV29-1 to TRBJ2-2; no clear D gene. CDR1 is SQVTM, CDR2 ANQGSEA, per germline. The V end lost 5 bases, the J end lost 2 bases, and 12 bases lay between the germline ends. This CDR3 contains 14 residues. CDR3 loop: CSVTFSRNTGELFF. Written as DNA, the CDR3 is TGCAGCGTTACTTTTTCCAGAAACACCGGGGAGCTGTTTTTT.

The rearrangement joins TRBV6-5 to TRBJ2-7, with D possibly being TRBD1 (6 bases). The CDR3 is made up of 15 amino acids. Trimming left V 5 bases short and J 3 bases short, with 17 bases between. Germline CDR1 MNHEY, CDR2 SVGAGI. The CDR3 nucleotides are TGTGCCAGCAGTGCTACCGGGACACTTATCTACGAGCAGTACTTC. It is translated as CASSATGTLIYEQYF.

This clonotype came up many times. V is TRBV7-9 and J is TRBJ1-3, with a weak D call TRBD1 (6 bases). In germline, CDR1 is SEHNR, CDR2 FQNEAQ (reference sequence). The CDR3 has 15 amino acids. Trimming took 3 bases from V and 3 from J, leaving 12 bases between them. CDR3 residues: CASSLGGVNGNTIYF. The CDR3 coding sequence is TGTGCCAGCAGCTTGGGGGGCGTTAATGGAAACACCATATATTTT. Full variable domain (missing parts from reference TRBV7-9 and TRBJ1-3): DTGVSQNPRHKITKRGQNVTFRCDPISEHNRLYWYRQTLGQGPEFLTYFQNEAQLEKSRLLSDRFSAERPKGSFSTLEIQRTEQGDSAMYLCASSLGGVNGNTIYFGEGSWLTVV.

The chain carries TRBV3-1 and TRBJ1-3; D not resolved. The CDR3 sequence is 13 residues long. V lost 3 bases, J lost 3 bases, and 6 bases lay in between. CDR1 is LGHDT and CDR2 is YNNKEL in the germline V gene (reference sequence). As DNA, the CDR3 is TGTGCCAGCAGCCAGGCGGGTGGAAACACCATATATTTT. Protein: CASSQAGGNTIYF.

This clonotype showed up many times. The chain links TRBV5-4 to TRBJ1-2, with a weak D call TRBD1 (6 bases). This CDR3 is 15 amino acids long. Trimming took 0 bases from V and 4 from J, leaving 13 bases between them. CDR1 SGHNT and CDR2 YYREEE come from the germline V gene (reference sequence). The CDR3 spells CASSLAGVVGYGYTF. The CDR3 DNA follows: TGTGCCAGCAGCTTGGCAGGGGTTGTTGGCTATGGCTACACCTTC.

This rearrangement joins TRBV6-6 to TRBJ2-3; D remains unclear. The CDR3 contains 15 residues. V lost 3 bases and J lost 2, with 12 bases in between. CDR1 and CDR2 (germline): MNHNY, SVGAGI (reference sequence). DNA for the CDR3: TGTGCCAGCAGTTATATGTCGCCCTCCACAGATACGCAGTATTTT. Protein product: CASSYMSPSTDTQYF.

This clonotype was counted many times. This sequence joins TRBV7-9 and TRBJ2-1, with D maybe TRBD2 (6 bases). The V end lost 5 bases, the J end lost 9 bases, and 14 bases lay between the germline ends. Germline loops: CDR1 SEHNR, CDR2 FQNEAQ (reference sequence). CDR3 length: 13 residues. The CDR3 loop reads CASSGTGAIEQFF. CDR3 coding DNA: TGTGCCAGCAGCGGGACGGGAGCTATTGAGCAGTTCTTC. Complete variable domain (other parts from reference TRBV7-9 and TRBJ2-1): DTGVSQNPRHKITKRGQNVTFRCDPISEHNRLYWYRQTLGQGPEFLTYFQNEAQLEKSRLLSDRFSAERPKGSFSTLEIQRTEQGDSAMYLCASSGTGAIEQFFGPGTRLTVL.

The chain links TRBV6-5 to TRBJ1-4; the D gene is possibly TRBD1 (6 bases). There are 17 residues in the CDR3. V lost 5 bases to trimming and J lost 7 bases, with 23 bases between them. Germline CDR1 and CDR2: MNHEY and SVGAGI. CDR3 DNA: TGTGCCAGCAGTCCTAGTCTTCGGACAGTGCATCCTGAAAAACTGTTTTTT. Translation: CASSPSLRTVHPEKLFF.

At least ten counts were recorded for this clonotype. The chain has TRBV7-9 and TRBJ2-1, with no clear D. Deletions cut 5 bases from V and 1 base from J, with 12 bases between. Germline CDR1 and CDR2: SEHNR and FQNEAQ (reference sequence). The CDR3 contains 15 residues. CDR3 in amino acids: CASSLMGLSYNEQFF. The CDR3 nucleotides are TGTGCCAGCAGCCTCATGGGGTTATCCTACAATGAGCAGTTCTTC.

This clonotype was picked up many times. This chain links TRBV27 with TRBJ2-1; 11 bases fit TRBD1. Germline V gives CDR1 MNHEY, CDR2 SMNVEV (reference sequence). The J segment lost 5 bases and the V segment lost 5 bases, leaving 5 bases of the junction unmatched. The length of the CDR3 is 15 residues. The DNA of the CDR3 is TGTGCCAGCAGTGCCGGGACAGGGGGGAACAATGAGCAGTTCTTC. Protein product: CASSAGTGGNNEQFF.

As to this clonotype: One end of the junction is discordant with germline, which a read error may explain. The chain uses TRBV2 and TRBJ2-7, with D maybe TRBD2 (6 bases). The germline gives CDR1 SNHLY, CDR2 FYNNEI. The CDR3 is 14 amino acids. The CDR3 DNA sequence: TGTGCCAGCTTCCCGGGACTTTCCTCCTACGAGCGGTACTTC. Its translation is CASFPGLSSYERYF.

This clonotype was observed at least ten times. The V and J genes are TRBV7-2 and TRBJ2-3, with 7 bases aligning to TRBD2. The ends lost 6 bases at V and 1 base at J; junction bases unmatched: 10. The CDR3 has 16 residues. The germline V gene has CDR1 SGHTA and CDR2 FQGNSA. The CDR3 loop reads CASSIMGLAGTDTQYF. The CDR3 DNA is TGTGCCAGCAGTATAATGGGGCTAGCGGGCACAGATACGCAGTATTTT.

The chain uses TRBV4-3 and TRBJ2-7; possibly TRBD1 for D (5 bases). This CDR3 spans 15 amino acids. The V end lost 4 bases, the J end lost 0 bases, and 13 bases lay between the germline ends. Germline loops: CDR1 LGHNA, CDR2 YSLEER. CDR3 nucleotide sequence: TGCGCCAGCAGCCCAGAACACACAGGCTCCTACGAGCAGTACTTC. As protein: CASSPEHTGSYEQYF.

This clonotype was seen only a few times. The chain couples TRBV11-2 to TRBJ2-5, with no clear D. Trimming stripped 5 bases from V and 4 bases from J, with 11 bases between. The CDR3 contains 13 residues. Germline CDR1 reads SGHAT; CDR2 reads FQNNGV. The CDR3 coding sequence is TGTGCCAGCAGCCCCCGGACGGGAGAGACCCAGTACTTC. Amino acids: CASSPRTGETQYF.

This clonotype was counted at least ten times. The CDR3 bases are TGTGCCAGCAGGGGACATAGCAATCAGCCCCAGCATTTT. Translating it yields CASRGHSNQPQHF. The chain has TRBV6-5 and TRBJ1-5; weak D call: TRBD1 (6 bases). V was trimmed by 6 bases and J by 0 bases, leaving 6 bases between them. The CDR3 sequence is 13 residues long. CDR1 is MNHEY, CDR2 SVGAGI, per germline.

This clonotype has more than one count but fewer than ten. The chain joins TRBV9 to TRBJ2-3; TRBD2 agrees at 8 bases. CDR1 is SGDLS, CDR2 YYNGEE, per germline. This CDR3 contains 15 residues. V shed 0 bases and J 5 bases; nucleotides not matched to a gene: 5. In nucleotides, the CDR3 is TGTGCCAGCAGCGTAGCAGCGGGAGAAGGAGATACGCAGTATTTT. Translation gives CASSVAAGEGDTQYF.

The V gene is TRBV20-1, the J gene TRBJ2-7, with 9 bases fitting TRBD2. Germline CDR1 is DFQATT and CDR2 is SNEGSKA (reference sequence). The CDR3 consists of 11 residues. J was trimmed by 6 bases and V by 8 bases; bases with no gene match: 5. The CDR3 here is CSTAGGSEQYF. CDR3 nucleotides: TGCAGTACAGCGGGAGGAAGCGAGCAGTACTTC.

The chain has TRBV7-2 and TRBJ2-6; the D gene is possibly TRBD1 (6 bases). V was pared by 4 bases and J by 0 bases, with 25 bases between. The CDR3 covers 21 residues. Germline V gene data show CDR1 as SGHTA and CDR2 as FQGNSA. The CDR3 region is CASSSLVGGVGGLSGANVLTF. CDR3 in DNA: TGTGCCAGCAGCTCCCTCGTCGGCGGCGTTGGGGGCCTCTCTGGGGCCAACGTCCTGACTTTC.

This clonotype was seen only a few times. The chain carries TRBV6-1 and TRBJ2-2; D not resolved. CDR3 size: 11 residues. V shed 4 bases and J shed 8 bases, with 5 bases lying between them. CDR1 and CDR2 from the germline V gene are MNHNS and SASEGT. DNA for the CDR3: TGTGCCAGCAGTGCGCTAGGGGAGCTGTTTTTT. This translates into CASSALGELFF.

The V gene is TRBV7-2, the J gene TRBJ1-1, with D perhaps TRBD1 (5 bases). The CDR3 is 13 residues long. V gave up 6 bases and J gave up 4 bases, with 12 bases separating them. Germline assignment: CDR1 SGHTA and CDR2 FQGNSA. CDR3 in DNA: TGTGCCAGCAGGGATCAGGGTAGCACTGAAGCTTTCTTT. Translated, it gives CASRDQGSTEAFF.

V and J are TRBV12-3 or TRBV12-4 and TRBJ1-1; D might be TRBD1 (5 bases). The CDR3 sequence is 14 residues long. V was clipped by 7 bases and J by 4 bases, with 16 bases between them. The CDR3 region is CASNLRDGGTEAFF. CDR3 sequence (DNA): TGTGCCAGCAACCTTCGGGACGGTGGCACTGAAGCTTTCTTT.

CDR3 in amino acids: CASSLRGRGYNEQFF. DNA for the CDR3: TGTGCCAGCAGTTTGAGGGGGAGGGGATACAATGAGCAGTTCTTC. The chain combines TRBV12-3 or TRBV12-4 with TRBJ2-1; TRBD2 might be the D (7 bases). V was cut by 3 bases and J by 4 bases, with 13 bases left in between. This CDR3 is built from 15 residues.

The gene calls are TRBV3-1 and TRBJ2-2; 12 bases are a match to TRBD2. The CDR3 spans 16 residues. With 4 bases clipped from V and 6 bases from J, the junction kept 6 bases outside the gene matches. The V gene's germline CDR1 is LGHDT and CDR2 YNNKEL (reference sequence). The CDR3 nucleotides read TGTGCCAGCAGCCCCGGACTAGCGGGAAAGGCCGGGGAGCTGTTTTTT. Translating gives CASSPGLAGKAGELFF.

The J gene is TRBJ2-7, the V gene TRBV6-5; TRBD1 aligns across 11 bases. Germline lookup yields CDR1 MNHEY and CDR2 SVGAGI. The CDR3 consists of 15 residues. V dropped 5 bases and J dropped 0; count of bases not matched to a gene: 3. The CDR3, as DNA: TGTGCCAGCAGTCCTGGGACAGGGGGCTCCTACGAGCAGTACTTC. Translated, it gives CASSPGTGGSYEQYF.

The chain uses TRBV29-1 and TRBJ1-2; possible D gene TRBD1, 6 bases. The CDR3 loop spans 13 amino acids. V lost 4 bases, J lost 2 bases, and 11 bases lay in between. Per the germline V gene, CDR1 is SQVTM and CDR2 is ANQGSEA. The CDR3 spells CSVGLTGNYGYTF. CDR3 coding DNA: TGCAGCGTTGGCCTCACAGGGAACTATGGCTACACCTTC.

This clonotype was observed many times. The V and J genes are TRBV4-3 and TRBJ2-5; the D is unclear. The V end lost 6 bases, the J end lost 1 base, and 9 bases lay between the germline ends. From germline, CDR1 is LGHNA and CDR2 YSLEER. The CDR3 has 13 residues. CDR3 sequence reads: CASSKAIQETQYF. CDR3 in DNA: TGCGCCAGCAGTAAGGCTATCCAAGAGACCCAGTACTTC.

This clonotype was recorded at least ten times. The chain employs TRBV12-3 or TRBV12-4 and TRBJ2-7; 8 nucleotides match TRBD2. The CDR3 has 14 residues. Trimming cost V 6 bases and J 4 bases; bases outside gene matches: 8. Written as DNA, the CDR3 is TGTGCCAGCAGCCCTACTAGCGGAGCTTACGAGCAGTACTTC. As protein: CASSPTSGAYEQYF.

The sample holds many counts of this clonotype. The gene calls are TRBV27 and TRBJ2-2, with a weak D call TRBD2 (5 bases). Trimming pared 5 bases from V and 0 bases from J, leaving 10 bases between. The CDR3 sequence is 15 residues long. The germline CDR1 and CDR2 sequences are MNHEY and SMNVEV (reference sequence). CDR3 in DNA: TGTGCCAGCAGTCGCCGACTATCGAACACCGGGGAGCTGTTTTTT. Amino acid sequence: CASSRRLSNTGELFF.

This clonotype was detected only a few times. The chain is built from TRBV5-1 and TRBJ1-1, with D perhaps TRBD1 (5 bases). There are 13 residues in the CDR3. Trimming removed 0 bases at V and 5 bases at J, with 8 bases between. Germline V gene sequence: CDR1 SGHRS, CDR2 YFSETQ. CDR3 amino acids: CASSLDRITEAFF. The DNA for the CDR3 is TGCGCCAGCAGCTTGGACAGGATAACTGAAGCTTTCTTT.